Shown below are 13 T cell receptor beta chains from a single sample sequenced in a study of blood T cell repertoires in COVID-19. Sequenced by immunoSEQ multiplex PCR; TCRdb stores in-frame clones only, minus some. This table holds over 120,000 clones, just over 85% found once. Sequencing used PBMCs or T cells enriched from blood (not recorded which). The receptors derive from a man aged 45-65 years who had recovered from COVID-19.

The J gene is TRBJ1-1, the V gene TRBV28; D call uncertain. Trimming stripped 2 bases from V and 5 bases from J, with 9 bases between. CDR3 size: 13 residues. Per the germline V gene, CDR1 is MDHEN and CDR2 is SYDVKM. The DNA of the CDR3 is TGTGCCAGCAGTTTAATCCCGGGGACTGAAGCTTTCTTT. It codes for CASSLIPGTEAFF.

This clone was seen only once. The chain joins TRBV7-2 to TRBJ1-5; TRBD1 matches at 11 bases. The CDR3 totals 17 residues. In germline, CDR1 is SGHTA, CDR2 FQGNSA. The trim removed 5 bases at V and 1 base at J, leaving 7 bases unmatched. The CDR3 region is CASSTRDRGTSNQPQHF. In DNA form, the CDR3 reads TGTGCCAGCAGCACCCGGGACAGGGGGACGAGCAATCAGCCCCAGCATTTT.

The chain has TRBV2 and TRBJ2-7, with 8 bases aligning to TRBD2. Germline CDR1 and CDR2: SNHLY and FYNNEI. J was trimmed by 3 bases and V by 5 bases; bases with no gene match: 9. The CDR3 extends over 15 amino acids. The CDR3 here is CASSSRGGLDYEQYF. The DNA of the CDR3 is TGTGCCAGCAGTAGTCGGGGGGGACTAGACTACGAGCAGTACTTC.

This sequence joins TRBV18 and TRBJ1-2; 7 nucleotides match TRBD1. CDR1 is KGHSH and CDR2 is LQKENI in the germline V gene. V was pared by 2 bases and J by 4 bases, with 13 bases of the junction left unmatched. This CDR3 comprises 17 residues. The CDR3 coding sequence is TGTGCCAGCTCACCATCTTGGCTCGAGGGACAGATCTATGGCTACACCTTC. Amino acids: CASSPSWLEGQIYGYTF.

CDR3 DNA: TGTGCCAGCAGTACTGACGGAGGGGAGAACACTGAAGCTTTCTTT. It yields the protein CASSTDGGENTEAFF. This chain uses TRBV6-5 with TRBJ1-1, with D maybe TRBD1 (5 bases). Germline CDR1 is MNHEY and CDR2 is SVGAGI. This CDR3 contains 15 residues. With 5 bases removed from V and 1 base from J, the gap between germline ends came to 14 bases.

This chain links TRBV7-9 with TRBJ2-7, with a tentative D call TRBD2 (6 bases). The germline V and J ends were trimmed by 4 bases and 3 bases, with 22 bases remaining between them. Germline assignment: CDR1 SEHNR and CDR2 FQNEAQ (reference sequence). CDR3 length: 17 amino acids. The CDR3 loop reads CASSYFSPPGLYYEQYF. CDR3 nucleotides: TGTGCCAGCAGCTACTTTTCGCCCCCGGGACTCTACTACGAGCAGTACTTC.

The chain joins TRBV11-2 to TRBJ1-5, with D possibly being TRBD1 (5 bases). V was clipped by 6 bases and J by 2 bases, with 8 bases between them. The CDR3 totals 13 residues. Germline lookup yields CDR1 SGHAT and CDR2 FQNNGV. CDR3 coding DNA: TGTGCCAGCAGTGGGGGGGGCAATCAGCCCCAGCATTTT. This sequence encodes CASSGGGNQPQHF.

This chain links TRBV28 with TRBJ2-7; D perhaps matches TRBD1 (6 bases). In germline, CDR1 is MDHEN, CDR2 SYDVKM. V lost 3 bases and J lost 2, with 11 bases in between. The CDR3 loop spans 14 amino acids. CDR3 sequence reads: CASSFLQGPYEQYF. The DNA of the CDR3 is TGTGCCAGCAGTTTCTTACAGGGCCCCTACGAGCAGTACTTC.

The rearrangement uses TRBV28 and TRBJ1-1; D gene ambiguous. CDR3 length: 18 amino acids. CDR1 MDHEN and CDR2 SYDVKM come from the germline V gene. Trimming pared 7 bases from V and 1 base from J, leaving 25 bases between. Here the CDR3 reads CASIRRRGNLPWNTEAFF. DNA for the CDR3: TGTGCCAGCATCCGGAGAAGAGGTAATCTACCCTGGAACACTGAAGCTTTCTTT. The entire variable domain, with the rest obtained from reference TRBV28 and TRBJ1-1, is as follows: DVKVTQSSRYLVKRTGEKVFLECVQDMDHENMFWYRQDPGLGLRLIYFSYDVKMKEKGDIPEGYSVSREKKERFSLILESASTNQTSMYLCASIRRRGNLPWNTEAFFGQGTRLTVV.

CDR3 coding DNA: TGTGCCAGTAGTCCGTCGACAGGGAGAACACCGGGGGAGCTGTTTTTT. Translated, it gives CASSPSTGRTPGELFF. The chain links TRBV19 to TRBJ2-2, with 7 bases lining up with TRBD1. CDR1 is LNHDA and CDR2 is SQIVND in the germline V gene (reference sequence). The CDR3 sequence is 16 residues long. Trimming took 5 bases from V and 8 from J; bases not matched to a gene: 14.

The chain carries TRBV2 and TRBJ2-6, with TRBD2 matching 10 bases. J lost 3 bases, V lost 6 bases, and 8 bases had no gene match. Germline CDR1 SNHLY, CDR2 FYNNEI. CDR3 length equals 17 residues. The CDR3 region has the DNA TGTGCCAGCAGAGACAAAGCGGGAGGGGGTGGGGCCAACGTCCTGACTTTC. Amino acids: CASRDKAGGGGANVLTF.

The V and J genes are TRBV7-2 and TRBJ2-4; D possibly corresponds to TRBD2 (5 bases). The germline gives CDR1 SGHTA, CDR2 FQGNSA. This CDR3 contains 14 residues. V lost 2 bases to trimming and J lost 5 bases, with 10 bases between them. CDR3 region: CASSLSREQNIQYF. In nucleotides, the CDR3 is TGTGCCAGCAGCTTAAGTAGGGAGCAAAACATTCAGTACTTC.

This chain connects TRBV24-1 to TRBJ2-5; D unclear. In germline, CDR1 is KGHDR, CDR2 SFDVKD. This CDR3 contains 12 residues. The ends were cut back, 4 bases at V and 3 bases at J, with 5 bases in the middle. This CDR3 is CATSDREETQYF. In nucleotides, the CDR3 is TGTGCCACCAGTGACCGGGAAGAGACCCAGTACTTC.